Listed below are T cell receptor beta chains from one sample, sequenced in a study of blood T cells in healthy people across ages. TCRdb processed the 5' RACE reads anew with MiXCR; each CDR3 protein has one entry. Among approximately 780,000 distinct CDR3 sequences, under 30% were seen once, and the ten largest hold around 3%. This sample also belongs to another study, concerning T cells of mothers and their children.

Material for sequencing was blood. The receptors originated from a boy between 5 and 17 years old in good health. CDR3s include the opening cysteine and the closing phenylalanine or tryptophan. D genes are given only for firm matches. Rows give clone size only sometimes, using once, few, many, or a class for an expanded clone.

DNA: TGCAGTGCTAGGCTAGCGGGGGTCGCAGATACGCAGTATTTT; CDR3: CSARLAGVADTQYF; J: TRBJ2-3; V: TRBV20-1; D: TRBD2; size: few
DNA: TGCAGTGTCCGGGACAGGAGCTACGAGCAGTACTTC; CDR3: CSVRDRSYEQYF; J: TRBJ2-7; V: TRBV20-1; D: TRBD1; size: few
DNA: TGTGCCAGCAGGGGCTCCCCGGGACAGGGAGATGGCTACACCTTC; CDR3: CASRGSPGQGDGYTF; J: TRBJ1-2; V: TRBV28; D: TRBD1; size: few
DNA: TGTGCCAGCAGCGTAGCTTTAGGGAGTAATCAAAACATTCAGTACTTC; CDR3: CASSVALGSNQNIQYF; J: TRBJ2-4; V: TRBV9; D: NA; size: NA
DNA: TGCGCCAGCAATGAGGGGGCCTATACCGGGGAGCTGTTTTTT; CDR3: CASNEGAYTGELFF; J: TRBJ2-2; V: TRBV5-1; D: TRBD1; size: few
DNA: TGTGCCACCAGTGATTTATACAGGGAGGAGGTCACCGGGGAGCTGTTTTTT; CDR3: CATSDLYREEVTGELFF; J: TRBJ2-2; V: TRBV24-1; D: NA; size: NA
DNA: TGTGCCAGCAGTTTAGTGCAGACTGGAAACACCATATATTTT; CDR3: CASSLVQTGNTIYF; J: TRBJ1-3; V: TRBV12-3/TRBV12-4; D: NA; size: NA
DNA: TGCAGCGCCCTGGAACTAGCCGGGGAGCTGTTTTTT; CDR3: CSALELAGELFF; J: TRBJ2-2; V: TRBV29-1; D: NA; size: NA
DNA: TGCAGTGCTAGAGACCGAGCCTTTTCGCTCGTTTATTTT; CDR3: CSARDRAFSLVYF; J: TRBJ2-3; V: TRBV20-1; D: NA; size: few
DNA: TGTGCCAGCAGCTTATTGCCGGGGGTCATTTCACCCCTCCACTTT; CDR3: CASSLLPGVISPLHF; J: TRBJ1-6; V: TRBV7-9; D: NA; size: NA
DNA: TGTGCCAGCAGCGAGGGGACTCGTCTAGCCAAAAACATTCAGTACTTC; CDR3: CASSEGTRLAKNIQYF; J: TRBJ2-4; V: TRBV7-2; D: NA; size: NA
DNA: TGTGCCAGCAGTCAGAGGACGAACACCGGGGAGCTGTTTTTT; CDR3: CASSQRTNTGELFF; J: TRBJ2-2; V: TRBV25-1; D: NA; size: few
DNA: TGCGCCAGCAGTGATGGAGGTTACTCTAACTATGGCTACACCTTC; CDR3: CASSDGGYSNYGYTF; J: TRBJ1-2; V: TRBV10-2; D: NA; size: few
DNA: TGTGCCAGCAGTGTACAGGGGGGTTACAATGAGCAGTTCTTC; CDR3: CASSVQGGYNEQFF; J: TRBJ2-1; V: TRBV27; D: TRBD1; size: NA
DNA: TGTGCCAGCAGCGCGGGCCACAGACAAGAGACCCAGTACTTC; CDR3: CASSAGHRQETQYF; J: TRBJ2-5; V: TRBV9; D: NA; size: few
DNA: TGCGCCAGCAGCCATCCCGGGACAGTGAACACTGAAGCTTTCTTT; CDR3: CASSHPGTVNTEAFF; J: TRBJ1-1; V: TRBV4-1; D: TRBD1; size: NA
DNA: TGTGCCAGCAGTCTACACAGTGGTGAAAAACTGTTTTTT; CDR3: CASSLHSGEKLFF; J: TRBJ1-4; V: TRBV27; D: NA; size: few
DNA: TGCAGTGCTAGAGAAAGGGGAAACCCCTCCTACGAGCAGTACTTC; CDR3: CSARERGNPSYEQYF; J: TRBJ2-7; V: TRBV20-1; D: NA; size: NA
DNA: TGCGCCAGCAGCTTGACCGCCAACTACGAGCAGTACTTC; CDR3: CASSLTANYEQYF; J: TRBJ2-7; V: TRBV5-1; D: NA; size: few
DNA: TGTGCCAGCAGCCCCCCTGGACAGGGGAGGTCCTACAAGCAGTACTTC; CDR3: CASSPPGQGRSYKQYF; J: TRBJ2-7; V: TRBV7-6; D: TRBD1; size: NA
DNA: TGCAGTGCTTCCCCGGGACATGTCAACATTCAGTACTTC; CDR3: CSASPGHVNIQYF; J: TRBJ2-4; V: TRBV20-1; D: NA; size: NA
DNA: TGTGCCATCAGTGAAGGACTAGCGGGGACCGGGGAGCTGTTTTTT; CDR3: CAISEGLAGTGELFF; J: TRBJ2-2; V: TRBV10-3; D: TRBD2; size: NA